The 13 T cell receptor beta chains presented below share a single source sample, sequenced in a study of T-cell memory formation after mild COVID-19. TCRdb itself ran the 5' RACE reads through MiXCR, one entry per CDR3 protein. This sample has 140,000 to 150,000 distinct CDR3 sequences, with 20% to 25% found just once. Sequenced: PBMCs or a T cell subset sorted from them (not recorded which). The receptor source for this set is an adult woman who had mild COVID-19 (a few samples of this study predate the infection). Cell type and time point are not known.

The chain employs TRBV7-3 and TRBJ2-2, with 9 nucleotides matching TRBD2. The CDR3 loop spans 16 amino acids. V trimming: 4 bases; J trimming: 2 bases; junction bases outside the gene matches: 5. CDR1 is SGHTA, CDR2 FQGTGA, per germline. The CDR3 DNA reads TGTGCCAGCAGCTCTAGCGGGATCGGTAACACCGGGGAGCTGTTTTTT. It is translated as CASSSSGIGNTGELFF.

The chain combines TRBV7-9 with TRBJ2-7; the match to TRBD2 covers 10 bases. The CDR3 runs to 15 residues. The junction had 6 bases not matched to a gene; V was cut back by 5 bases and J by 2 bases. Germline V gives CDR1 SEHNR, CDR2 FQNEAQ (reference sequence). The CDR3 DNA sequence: TGTGCCAGCAGCCGTACTAGCGGGGTGACCTACGAGCAGTACTTC. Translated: CASSRTSGVTYEQYF.

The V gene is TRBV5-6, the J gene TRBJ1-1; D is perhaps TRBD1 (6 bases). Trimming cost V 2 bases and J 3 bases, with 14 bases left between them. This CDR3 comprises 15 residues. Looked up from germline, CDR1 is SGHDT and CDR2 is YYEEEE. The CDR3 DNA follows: TGTGCCAGCAGCTTCCTCCCAGGGGTGGACACTGAAGCTTTCTTT. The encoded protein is CASSFLPGVDTEAFF. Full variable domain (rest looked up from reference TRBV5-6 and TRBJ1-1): DAGVTQSPTHLIKTRGQQVTLRCSPKSGHDTVSWYQQALGQGPQFIFQYYEEEERQRGNFPDRFSGHQFPNYSSELNVNALLLGDSALYLCASSFLPGVDTEAFFGQGTRLTVV.

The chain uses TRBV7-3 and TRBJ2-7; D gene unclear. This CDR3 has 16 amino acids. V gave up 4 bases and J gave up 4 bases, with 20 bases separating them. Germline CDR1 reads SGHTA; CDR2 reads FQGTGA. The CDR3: CASSYTPTRLLYEQYF. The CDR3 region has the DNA TGTGCCAGCAGCTACACCCCGACACGTTTGTTGTACGAGCAGTACTTC.

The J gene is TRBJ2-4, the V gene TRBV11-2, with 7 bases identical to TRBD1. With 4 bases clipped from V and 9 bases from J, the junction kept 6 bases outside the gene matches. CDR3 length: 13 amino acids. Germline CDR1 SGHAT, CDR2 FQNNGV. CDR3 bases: TGTGCCAGCAGCTCGACAGGGAATATCATTCAGTACTTC. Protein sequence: CASSSTGNIIQYF.

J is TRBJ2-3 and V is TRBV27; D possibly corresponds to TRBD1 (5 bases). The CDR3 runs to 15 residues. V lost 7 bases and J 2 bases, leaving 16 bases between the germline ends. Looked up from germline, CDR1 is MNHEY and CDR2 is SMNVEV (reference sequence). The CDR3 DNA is TGTGCCAGCACCATGACAGCAGGGTACACAGATACGCAGTATTTT. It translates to CASTMTAGYTDTQYF.

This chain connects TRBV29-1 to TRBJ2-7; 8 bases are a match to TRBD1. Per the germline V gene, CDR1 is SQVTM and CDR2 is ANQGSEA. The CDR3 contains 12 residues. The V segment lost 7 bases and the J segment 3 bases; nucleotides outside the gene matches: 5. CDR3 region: CSARQGYYEQYF. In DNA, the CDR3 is TGCAGCGCCCGACAGGGGTACTACGAGCAGTACTTC.

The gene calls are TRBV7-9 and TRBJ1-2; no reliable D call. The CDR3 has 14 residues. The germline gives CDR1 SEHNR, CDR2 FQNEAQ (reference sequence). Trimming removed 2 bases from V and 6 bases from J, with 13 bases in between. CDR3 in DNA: TGTGCCAGCAGCTTACACAACCAACCCGATGGCTACACCTTC. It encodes CASSLHNQPDGYTF.

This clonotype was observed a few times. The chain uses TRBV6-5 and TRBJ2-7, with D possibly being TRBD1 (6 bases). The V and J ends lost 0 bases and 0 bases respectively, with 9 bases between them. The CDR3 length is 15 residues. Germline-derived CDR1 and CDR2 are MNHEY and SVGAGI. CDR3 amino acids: CASSYSQGHSYEQYF. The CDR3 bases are TGTGCCAGCAGTTACTCGCAGGGACACTCCTACGAGCAGTACTTC.

CDR3 loop: CASSSRAGVSYEQYF. The CDR3 coding sequence is TGTGCCAGCAGTTCCAGGGCGGGGGTCTCCTACGAGCAGTACTTC. The genes are TRBV7-6 and TRBJ2-7, with 7 bases aligning to TRBD2. CDR3 length: 15 amino acids. Germline V CDR1 and CDR2: SGHVS, FNYEAQ. Unmatched junction bases numbered 8, after V lost 6 bases and J lost 0 bases.

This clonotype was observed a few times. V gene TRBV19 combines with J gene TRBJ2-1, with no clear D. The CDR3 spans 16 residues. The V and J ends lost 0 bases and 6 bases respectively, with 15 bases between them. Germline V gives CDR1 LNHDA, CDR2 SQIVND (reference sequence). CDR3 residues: CASSIDGDRIRNEQFF. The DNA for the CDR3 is TGTGCCAGTAGTATAGATGGAGATCGCATACGCAATGAGCAGTTCTTC. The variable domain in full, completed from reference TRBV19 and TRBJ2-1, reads DGGITQSPKYLFRKEGQNVTLSCEQNLNHDAMYWYRQDPGQGLRLIYYSQIVNDFQKGDIAEGYSVSREKKESFPLTVTSAQKNPTAFYLCASSIDGDRIRNEQFFGPGTRLTVL.

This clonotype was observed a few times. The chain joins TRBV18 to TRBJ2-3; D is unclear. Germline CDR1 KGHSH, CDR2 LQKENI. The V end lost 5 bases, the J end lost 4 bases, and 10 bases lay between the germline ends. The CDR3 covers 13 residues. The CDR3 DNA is TGTGCCAGCTCAACGGACCCGGCAGATACGCAGTATTTT. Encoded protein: CASSTDPADTQYF.

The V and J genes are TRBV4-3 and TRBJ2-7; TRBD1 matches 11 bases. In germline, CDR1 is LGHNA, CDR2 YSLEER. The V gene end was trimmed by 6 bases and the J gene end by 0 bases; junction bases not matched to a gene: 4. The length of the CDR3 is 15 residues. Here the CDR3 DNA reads TGCGCCAGCAGTGGACAGGGGGCGAACTCCTACGAGCAGTACTTC. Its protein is CASSGQGANSYEQYF.